Each of the 23 T cell receptor beta chains below was sequenced from the same sample in a study of control samples from healthy donors and cancer patients. Produced via immunoSEQ multiplex PCR; TCRdb's table is partial and in-frame only. Here the sample spans under 30,000 clones, roughly 85% being singletons. The source material was PBMCs. These receptors originate from a woman aged 55-75 years with head and neck cancer.

A single count supports this clone. The chain recombines TRBV13 with TRBJ1-1, with TRBD1 matching 9 bases. Germline V lookup: CDR1 PRHDT, CDR2 FYEKMQ (reference sequence). V was pared by 5 bases and J by 1 base, with 2 bases of the junction left unmatched. The CDR3 is 14 residues long. CDR3 coding DNA: TGTGCCAGCAGCCCGGGACAGGGGAACACTGAAGCTTTCTTT. Protein: CASSPGQGNTEAFF.

The chain has TRBV9 and TRBJ1-4; TRBD1 matches at 8 bases. Germline V lookup: CDR1 SGDLS, CDR2 YYNGEE. Trimming removed 0 bases from V and 5 bases from J; junction bases left unmatched: 3. This CDR3 has 15 amino acids. Here the CDR3 DNA reads TGTGCCAGCAGCGTAGCACAGGGGGGGAATGAAAAACTGTTTTTT. It yields the protein CASSVAQGGNEKLFF.

In its sample, this clone was seen once. This sequence joins TRBV3-1 (or the pseudogene TRBV3-2) and TRBJ1-1; D is uncertain. Trimming left V 3 bases short and J 0 bases short, with 8 bases between. Germline CDR1 and CDR2: LGHDT and YNNKEL (reference sequence). The CDR3 consists of 14 residues. The CDR3 loop reads CASSHLQVNTEAFF. The CDR3 DNA follows: TGTGCCAGCAGCCACCTACAAGTGAACACTGAAGCTTTCTTT.

The rearrangement joins TRBV19 to TRBJ2-5; D is possibly TRBD2 (6 bases). CDR3 length: 14 residues. V lost 5 bases and J lost 4, with 14 bases in between. Germline CDR1 reads LNHDA; CDR2 reads SQIVND (reference sequence). Here the CDR3 reads CASSRSRLGETQYF. The CDR3 bases are TGTGCCAGTAGTCGATCGAGACTAGGAGAGACCCAGTACTTC.

The J gene is TRBJ1-6, the V gene TRBV3-1 (or the pseudogene TRBV3-2); TRBD1 might be the D (5 bases). The CDR3 is 14 residues long. Germline values: CDR1 LGHDT, CDR2 YNNKEL (reference sequence). V was shortened by 2 bases and J by 9 bases, with 11 bases between the two germline ends. CDR3 sequence: CASSQKGTGSPLHF. The CDR3 DNA is TGTGCCAGCAGCCAAAAGGGGACGGGTTCACCCCTCCACTTT.

The J gene is TRBJ2-1, the V gene TRBV7-3; 14 nucleotides align to TRBD2. Germline CDR1 is SGHTA and CDR2 is FQGTGA. V lost 2 bases to trimming and J lost 6 bases; unmatched junction nucleotides: 9. This CDR3 has 18 amino acids. As DNA, the CDR3 is TGTGCCAGCAGCTTATTCCCGACTAGCGGGAGGGGTAGCAATGAGCAGTTCTTC. Residues: CASSLFPTSGRGSNEQFF.

This rearrangement joins TRBV13 to TRBJ2-1; TRBD2 agrees at 10 bases. The trim removed 4 bases at V and 0 bases at J, leaving 3 bases unmatched. Germline-derived CDR1 and CDR2 are PRHDT and FYEKMQ (reference sequence). The CDR3 consists of 16 residues. Written as DNA, the CDR3 is TGTGCCAGCAGCTCACGACTAGCGGGCTCCTACAATGAGCAGTTCTTC. Protein product: CASSSRLAGSYNEQFF.

The CDR3 DNA reads as TGTGCCAGCAGCTCCGGGACAGGGGAAGAGCCCCAGCATTTT. Its protein product is CASSSGTGEEPQHF. The J gene is TRBJ1-5, the V gene TRBV6-5; 10 bases align to TRBD1. The CDR3 runs 14 residues. Per germline, CDR1 MNHEY and CDR2 SVGAGI. V lost 6 bases and J lost 8; bases outside the gene matches: 7.

This sequence joins TRBV19 and TRBJ1-6, with 8 positions matching TRBD1. Unmatched junction bases numbered 4, after V lost 3 bases and J lost 9 bases. The CDR3 has 14 amino acids. CDR1 and CDR2 (germline): LNHDA, SQIVND (reference sequence). The CDR3 sequence: CASSIRGRGSPLHF. DNA of the CDR3: TGTGCCAGTAGTATCAGGGGGCGAGGTTCACCCCTCCACTTT.

V is TRBV6-5 and J is TRBJ2-1, with TRBD1 matching 11 bases. Germline CDR1 reads MNHEY; CDR2 reads SVGAGI. The V segment lost 1 base and the J segment 6 bases; nucleotides outside the gene matches: 5. The CDR3 sequence is 16 residues long. In DNA form, the CDR3 reads TGTGCCAGCAGTTACTATTTTGGGACAGGGGGCAATGAGCAGTTCTTC. This gives the protein CASSYYFGTGGNEQFF.

The chain uses TRBV19 and TRBJ1-3; D unclear. V dropped 8 bases and J dropped 0 bases, with 11 bases sitting between them. The CDR3 consists of 14 residues. Germline CDR1 and CDR2: LNHDA and SQIVND (reference sequence). CDR3 in DNA: TGTGCCAGTGGAGAAATACGCTCTGGAAACACCATATATTTT. Residues: CASGEIRSGNTIYF.

This clone appeared a few times. This chain links TRBV7-8 with TRBJ1-1, with D perhaps TRBD1 (6 bases). Trimming shortened V by 5 bases and J by 3 bases, and 19 bases separated the two germline ends. There are 16 residues in the CDR3. Germline-derived CDR1 and CDR2 are SGHVS and FQNEAQ. The CDR3, as DNA: TGTGCCAGCAGCCCCGGGCAGGGGCGAAGGGACACTGAAGCTTTCTTT. This translates into CASSPGQGRRDTEAFF.

This clone has just one count. The same CDR3 also results from other DNA sequences found in this sample. The chain combines TRBV9 with TRBJ1-2; TRBD1 might be the D (5 bases). This CDR3 is 13 amino acids long. Between the trimmed V and J ends, which lost 4 bases and 8 bases, there was a span of 15 bases. From germline, CDR1 is SGDLS and CDR2 YYNGEE. The CDR3 spells CASSLTEETGYTF. The DNA of the CDR3 is TGTGCCAGCAGCCTGACAGAAGAAACGGGCTACACCTTC.

The J gene is TRBJ2-5, the V gene TRBV19; D gene unclear. The germline gives CDR1 LNHDA, CDR2 SQIVND (reference sequence). Trimming cost V 8 bases and J 0 bases, with 10 bases left between them. The CDR3 consists of 13 residues. CDR3 region: CASSSDYQETQYF. CDR3 bases: TGTGCCAGTTCTTCAGACTACCAAGAGACCCAGTACTTC.

V usage is TRBV3-1 (or the pseudogene TRBV3-2) and J usage is TRBJ1-1; no firm D call. V was cut by 2 bases and J by 4 bases, with 5 bases left in between. The CDR3 extends over 12 amino acids. Germline V lookup: CDR1 LGHDT, CDR2 YNNKEL (reference sequence). CDR3 DNA sequence: TGTGCCAGCAGCCAACGGGGCACTGAAGCTTTCTTT. The encoded protein is CASSQRGTEAFF.

The chain joins TRBV24-1 to TRBJ2-2, with D perhaps TRBD1 (5 bases). CDR3 length: 14 residues. Trimming shortened V by 9 bases and J by 3 bases, and 13 bases separated the two germline ends. Germline V CDR1 and CDR2: KGHDR, SFDVKD. The CDR3: CATAQGRDTGELFF. CDR3 in DNA: TGTGCCACCGCGCAGGGTCGGGACACCGGGGAGCTGTTTTTT.

The CDR3 reads CASSLSPGFHEQYF. Written as DNA, the CDR3 is TGTGCCAGCAGCTTAAGTCCAGGGTTCCACGAGCAGTACTTC. The chain recombines TRBV7-2 with TRBJ2-7, with a possible D match to TRBD1 (5 bases). Germline V gene data show CDR1 as SGHTA and CDR2 as FQGNSA. The length of the CDR3 is 14 residues. V lost 2 bases to trimming and J lost 5 bases, with 13 bases between them.

The rearrangement uses TRBV5-5 and TRBJ1-1; no clear D. Germline V CDR1 and CDR2: SGHKS, YYEKEE (reference sequence). V lost 0 bases to trimming and J lost 2 bases, with 14 bases between them. This CDR3 contains 16 residues. The CDR3 DNA reads as TGTGCCAGCAGCTTGGGACTGCTGGGTCTTAACACTGAAGCTTTCTTT. Protein sequence: CASSLGLLGLNTEAFF. The full variable domain, rest sourced from reference TRBV5-5 and TRBJ1-1, is DAGVTQSPTHLIKTRGQQVTLRCSPISGHKSVSWYQQVLGQGPQFIFQYYEKEERGRGNFPDRFSARQFPNYSSELNVNALLLGDSALYLCASSLGLLGLNTEAFFGQGTRLTVV.

The rearrangement uses TRBV27 and TRBJ2-7, with D perhaps TRBD1 (6 bases). The CDR3 has 18 residues. V was shortened by 5 bases and J by 5 bases, with 28 bases between the two germline ends. Germline values: CDR1 MNHEY, CDR2 SMNVEV (reference sequence). CDR3 bases: TGTGCCAGCAGTCCCGGAACAGGGTGGAGGACCTATTGGGACGAGCAGTACTTC. Protein product: CASSPGTGWRTYWDEQYF.

The CDR3 here is CASSFLKREQYF. The CDR3 DNA is TGTGCCAGCAGCTTTCTAAAGCGCGAGCAGTACTTC. The chain joins TRBV7-8 to TRBJ2-7, with D hard to call. The CDR3 spans 12 residues. Germline lookup yields CDR1 SGHVS and CDR2 FQNEAQ. V was cut by 3 bases and J by 6 bases, with 9 bases left in between.

This clone has only one observation. The chain couples TRBV19 to TRBJ1-2; maybe TRBD1 (5 bases). The CDR3 has 15 amino acids. V gave up 6 bases and J gave up 10 bases, with 24 bases separating them. Germline V lookup: CDR1 LNHDA, CDR2 SQIVND (reference sequence). CDR3 DNA: TGTGCCAGTAGGCAGACCGGGGCGCCGAGCAGTGACTACACCTTC. Translating it yields CASRQTGAPSSDYTF. Supplemented by reference TRBV19 and TRBJ1-2, the full variable domain reads DGGITQSPKYLFRKEGQNVTLSCEQNLNHDAMYWYRQDPGQGLRLIYYSQIVNDFQKGDIAEGYSVSREKKESFPLTVTSAQKNPTAFYLCASRQTGAPSSDYTFGSGTRLTVV.

This clone has only one observation. This chain joins TRBV6-6 and TRBJ1-1; TRBD1 is a possible D gene (5 bases). V shed 0 bases and J shed 3 bases, with 11 bases lying between them. The CDR3 consists of 15 residues. Germline-derived CDR1 and CDR2 are MNHNY and SVGAGI (reference sequence). In DNA, the CDR3 is TGTGCCAGCAGTTACTCGAGTGGGGGGGACACTGAAGCTTTCTTT. Amino acids: CASSYSSGGDTEAFF.

The gene calls are TRBV5-3 and TRBJ2-7, with TRBD2 identical over 7 bases. TRBV5-3 is reported as an ORF; its role is uncertain. This CDR3 is built from 16 residues. Trimming removed 0 bases from V and 3 bases from J; junction bases left unmatched: 9. DNA for the CDR3: TGTGCCAGAAGCTTGGAACCAGGACTAGGCCACTACGAGCAGTACTTC. Its protein is CARSLEPGLGHYEQYF.